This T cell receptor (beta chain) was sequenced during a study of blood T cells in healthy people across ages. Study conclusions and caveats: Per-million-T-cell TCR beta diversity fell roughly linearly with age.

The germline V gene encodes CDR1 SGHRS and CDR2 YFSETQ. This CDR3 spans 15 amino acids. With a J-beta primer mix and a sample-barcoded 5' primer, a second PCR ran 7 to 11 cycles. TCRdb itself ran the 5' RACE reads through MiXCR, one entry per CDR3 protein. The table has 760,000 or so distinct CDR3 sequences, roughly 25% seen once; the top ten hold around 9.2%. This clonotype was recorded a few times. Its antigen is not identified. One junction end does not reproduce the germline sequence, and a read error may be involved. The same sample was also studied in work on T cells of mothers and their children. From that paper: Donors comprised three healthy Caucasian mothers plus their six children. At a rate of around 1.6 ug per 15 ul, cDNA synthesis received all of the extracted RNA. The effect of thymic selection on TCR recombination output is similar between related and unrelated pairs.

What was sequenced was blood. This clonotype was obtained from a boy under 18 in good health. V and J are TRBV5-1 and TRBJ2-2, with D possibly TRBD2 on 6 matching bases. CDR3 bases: TGCGCCAACAGCTTAAGTTCGGGGGACACCGGGGAGCTGTTTTTT. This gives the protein CANSLSSGDTGELFF.